A single sample is the source of the 15 T cell receptor beta chains below, sequenced in a study of blood T cell repertoires in COVID-19. Profiled with immunoSEQ multiplex PCR; TCRdb holds only in-frame clones, not every one. In the table there are around 190,000 clones, 86% of which are singletons. The sample consisted of PBMCs or T cells enriched from blood (not recorded which). The receptors shown here come from a woman in her 40s in a cohort exposed to, infected with or recovered from COVID-19 (not recorded which).

This chain connects TRBV7-2 to TRBJ1-6, with D uncertain. The CDR3 length is 15 residues. Germline V lookup: CDR1 SGHTA, CDR2 FQGNSA. V lost 1 base to trimming and J lost 7 bases, with 11 bases between them. This CDR3 reads CASSLGGGPNSPLHF. CDR3 nucleotides: TGTGCCAGCAGCTTAGGTGGAGGGCCGAATTCACCCCTCCACTTT. The complete variable domain, with remaining parts taken from reference TRBV7-2 and TRBJ1-6, reads GAGVSQSPSNKVTEKGKDVELRCDPISGHTALYWYRQSLGQGLEFLIYFQGNSAPDKSGLPSDRFSAERTGGSVSTLTIQRTQQEDSAVYLCASSLGGGPNSPLHFGNGTRLTVT.

Here the CDR3 DNA reads TGTGCCAGCAGTGACTACGGGACAGGCCAGAACACTGAAGCTTTCTTT. This sequence encodes CASSDYGTGQNTEAFF. The V and J genes are TRBV28 and TRBJ1-1; 8 positions match TRBD1. Unmatched junction bases numbered 9, after V lost 5 bases and J lost 1 base. This CDR3 has 16 residues. Germline CDR1 is MDHEN and CDR2 is SYDVKM.

The chain uses TRBV4-3 and TRBJ2-5, with 7 bases lining up with TRBD2. In germline, CDR1 is LGHNA, CDR2 YSLEER. The CDR3 is 21 amino acids. V was pared by 0 bases and J by 4 bases, with 23 bases of the junction left unmatched. The CDR3 DNA sequence: TGCGCCAGCAGCCAAGAGAGACCTGGGGCTAGCGGACGGCCGGGTGGAGAGACCCAGTACTTC. This gives the protein CASSQERPGASGRPGGETQYF.

This clone came up once. V and J are TRBV27 and TRBJ2-7, with 7 bases lining up with TRBD2. V lost 6 bases and J lost 2; bases outside the gene matches: 7. Per the germline V gene, CDR1 is MNHEY and CDR2 is SMNVEV (reference sequence). This CDR3 region has 14 residues. The CDR3: CASRYSSGAYEQYF. The DNA for the CDR3 is TGTGCCAGCAGATACTCCAGCGGGGCCTACGAGCAGTACTTC.

The V gene is TRBV13, the J gene TRBJ1-6, with no clear D. This CDR3 region has 13 residues. V was cut by 5 bases and J by 7 bases, with 9 bases left in between. Germline CDR1 PRHDT, CDR2 FYEKMQ (reference sequence). The CDR3 reads CASSRVSNSPLHF. The CDR3 nucleotides read TGTGCCAGCAGCCGGGTTTCAAATTCACCCCTCCACTTT.

The CDR3 loop is CASSQGTGTEKLFF. The CDR3 DNA reads as TGTGCCAGCAGCCAGGGGACAGGTACTGAAAAACTGTTTTTT. The chain carries TRBV3-1 (or the pseudogene TRBV3-2) and TRBJ1-4; 8 positions agree with TRBD1. The CDR3 has 14 amino acids. In germline, CDR1 is LGHDT, CDR2 YNNKEL (reference sequence). Trimming took 3 bases from V and 7 from J; bases not matched to a gene: 4.

The chain carries TRBV27 and TRBJ1-6; maybe TRBD1 (5 bases). Germline V gene data show CDR1 as MNHEY and CDR2 as SMNVEV (reference sequence). V gave up 0 bases and J gave up 4 bases, with 10 bases separating them. The CDR3 extends over 16 amino acids. The CDR3 DNA reads TGTGCCAGCAGTTTATCGCAGGGATTTTATAATTCACCCCTCCACTTT. Its translation: CASSLSQGFYNSPLHF.

The chain has TRBV29-1 and TRBJ2-7; no clear D gene. This CDR3 region has 11 residues. The ends were cut back, 6 bases at V and 2 bases at J, with 8 bases in the middle. Germline V CDR1 and CDR2: SQVTM, ANQGSEA. CDR3 amino acids: CSVRETYEQYF. DNA of the CDR3: TGCAGCGTCCGAGAGACCTACGAGCAGTACTTC.

The V gene is TRBV19, the J gene TRBJ2-1; 10 nucleotides align to TRBD1. The V segment lost 11 bases and the J segment 9 bases; nucleotides outside the gene matches: 10. Germline V gene data show CDR1 as LNHDA and CDR2 as SQIVND (reference sequence). The CDR3 extends over 13 amino acids. CDR3 in amino acids: CACCVTGGREQFF. The CDR3 coding sequence is TGTGCCTGTTGTGTGACAGGGGGCCGTGAGCAGTTCTTC.

The CDR3 region has the DNA TGCGCCAGCAGCTTGGGACCTTTGGCGGGAGGAGGCACCGGGGAGCTGTTTTTT. It encodes CASSLGPLAGGGTGELFF. This chain joins TRBV5-1 and TRBJ2-2; 8 nucleotides align to TRBD2. Germline V gene sequence: CDR1 SGHRS, CDR2 YFSETQ. The CDR3 totals 18 residues. Unmatched junction bases numbered 11, after V lost 0 bases and J lost 4 bases.

This chain connects TRBV3-1 (or the pseudogene TRBV3-2) to TRBJ2-3, with a tentative D call TRBD2 (5 bases). Germline loops: CDR1 LGHDT, CDR2 YNNKEL (reference sequence). With 3 bases removed from V and 4 bases from J, the gap between germline ends came to 11 bases. The CDR3 totals 14 residues. The CDR3 nucleotides read TGTGCCAGCAGCCACCCCTCCGGGGCAGATACGCAGTATTTT. It is translated as CASSHPSGADTQYF.

This chain joins TRBV18 and TRBJ1-3; no clear D. Germline V lookup: CDR1 KGHSH, CDR2 LQKENI. Trimming shortened V by 2 bases and J by 2 bases, and 16 bases separated the two germline ends. This CDR3 region has 17 residues. The DNA for the CDR3 is TGTGCCAGCTCACCATTCTCAGAGGTGTGGACTGGAAACACCATATATTTT. This gives the protein CASSPFSEVWTGNTIYF.

The chain combines TRBV4-3 with TRBJ1-4, with 10 nucleotides matching TRBD1. The trim removed 3 bases at V and 0 bases at J, leaving 7 bases unmatched. Looked up from germline, CDR1 is LGHNA and CDR2 is YSLEER. This CDR3 comprises 18 residues. The CDR3 DNA reads TGCGCCAGCAGCCAGGGGACAGGGGTCGGGGCAACTAATGAAAAACTGTTTTTT. Protein product: CASSQGTGVGATNEKLFF.

The J gene is TRBJ2-2, the V gene TRBV19, with D hard to call. V lost 3 bases to trimming and J lost 0 bases, with 11 bases between them. Germline CDR1 reads LNHDA; CDR2 reads SQIVND (reference sequence). This CDR3 is built from 16 residues. The CDR3 DNA reads TGTGCCAGTAGTATCGTCCGTTTAACGAACACCGGGGAGCTGTTTTTT. This encodes CASSIVRLTNTGELFF.

V is TRBV7-9 and J is TRBJ1-1; no clear D. Trimming pared 5 bases from V and 11 bases from J, leaving 24 bases between. CDR1 is SEHNR, CDR2 FQNEAQ, per germline (reference sequence). This CDR3 has 15 residues. CDR3 amino acids: CASSPEVREAKLAFF. The CDR3 DNA reads TGTGCCAGCAGCCCAGAAGTCCGGGAAGCCAAATTGGCTTTCTTT.